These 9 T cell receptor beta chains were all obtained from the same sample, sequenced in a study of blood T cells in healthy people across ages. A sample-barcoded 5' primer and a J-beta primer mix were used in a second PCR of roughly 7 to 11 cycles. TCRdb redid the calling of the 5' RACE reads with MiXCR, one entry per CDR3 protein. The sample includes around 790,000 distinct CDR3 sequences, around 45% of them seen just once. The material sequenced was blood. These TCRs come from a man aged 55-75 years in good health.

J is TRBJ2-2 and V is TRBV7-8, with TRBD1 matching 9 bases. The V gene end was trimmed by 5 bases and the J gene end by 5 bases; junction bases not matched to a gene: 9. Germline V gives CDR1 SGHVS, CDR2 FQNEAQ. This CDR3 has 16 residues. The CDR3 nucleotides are TGTGCCAGCAGCCCCAGAACAGGGGGCAGAACCGGGGAGCTGTTTTTT. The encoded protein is CASSPRTGGRTGELFF.

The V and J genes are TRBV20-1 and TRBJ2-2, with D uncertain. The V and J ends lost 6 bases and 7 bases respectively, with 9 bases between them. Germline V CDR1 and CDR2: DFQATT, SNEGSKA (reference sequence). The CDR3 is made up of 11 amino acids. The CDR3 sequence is CSAQKVGELFF. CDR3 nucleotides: TGCAGTGCCCAAAAGGTCGGGGAGCTGTTTTTT.

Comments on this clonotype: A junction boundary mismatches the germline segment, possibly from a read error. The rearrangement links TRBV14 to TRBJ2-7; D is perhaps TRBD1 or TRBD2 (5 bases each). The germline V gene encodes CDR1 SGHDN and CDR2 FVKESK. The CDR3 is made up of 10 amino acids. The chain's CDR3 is CASSRDEEYF. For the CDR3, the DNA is TGTGCCAGCAGCCGGGACGAGGAGTACTTC.

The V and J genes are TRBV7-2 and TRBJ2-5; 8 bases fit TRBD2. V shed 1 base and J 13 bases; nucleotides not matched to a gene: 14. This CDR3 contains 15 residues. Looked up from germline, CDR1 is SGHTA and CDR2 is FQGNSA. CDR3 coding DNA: TGTGCCAGCAGCTTAGGCGGGGGGCCCTACAATGAGCGGTACTTC. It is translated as CASSLGGGPYNERYF.

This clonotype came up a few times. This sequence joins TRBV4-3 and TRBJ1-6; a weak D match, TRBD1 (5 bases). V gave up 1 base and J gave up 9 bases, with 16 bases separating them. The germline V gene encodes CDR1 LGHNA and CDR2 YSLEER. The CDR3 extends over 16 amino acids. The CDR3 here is CASSQGTFQVLSPLHF. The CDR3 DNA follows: TGCGCCAGCAGCCAAGGGACATTTCAGGTCCTTTCACCCCTCCACTTT.

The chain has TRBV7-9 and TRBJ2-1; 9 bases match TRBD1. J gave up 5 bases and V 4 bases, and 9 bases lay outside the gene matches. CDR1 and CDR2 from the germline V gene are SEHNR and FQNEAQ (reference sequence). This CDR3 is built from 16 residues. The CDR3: CASSSLGGQGDNEQFF. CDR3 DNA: TGTGCCAGCAGCTCCCTGGGGGGACAGGGCGACAATGAGCAGTTCTTC.

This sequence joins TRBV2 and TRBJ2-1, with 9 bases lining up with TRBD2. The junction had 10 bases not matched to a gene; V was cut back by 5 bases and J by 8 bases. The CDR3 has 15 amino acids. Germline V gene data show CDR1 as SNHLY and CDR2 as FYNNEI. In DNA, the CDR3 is TGTGCCAGCAGTATAGCGGGGGCCCAGACCCATGAGCAGTTCTTC. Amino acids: CASSIAGAQTHEQFF.

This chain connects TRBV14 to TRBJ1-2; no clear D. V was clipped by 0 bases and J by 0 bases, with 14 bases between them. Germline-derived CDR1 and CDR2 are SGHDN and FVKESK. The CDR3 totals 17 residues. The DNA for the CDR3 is TGTGCCAGCAGCCAAGAAATGTGGAAGGATCCTAACTATGGCTACACCTTC. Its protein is CASSQEMWKDPNYGYTF.

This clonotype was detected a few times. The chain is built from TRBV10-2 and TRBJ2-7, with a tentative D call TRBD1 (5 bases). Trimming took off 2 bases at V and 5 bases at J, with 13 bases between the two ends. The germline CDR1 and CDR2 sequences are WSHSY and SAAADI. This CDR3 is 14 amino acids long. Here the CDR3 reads CASSEGQGTHEQYF. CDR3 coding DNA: TGCGCCAGCAGTGAGGGGCAGGGTACCCACGAGCAGTACTTC.